These T cell receptor beta chains were read from a single sample in a study of OX40 agonist ivuxolimab in advanced cancers. Clones were read by immunoSEQ multiplex PCR, and TCRdb kept only the in-frame ones, dropping some. Of 70,000 or so clones listed, approximately 93% are singletons. This sample comprised CD4+ or CD8+ T cells sorted from blood, obtained in a trial of the OX40 agonist ivuxolimab. Every receptor here comes from an adult with an advanced solid tumor such as melanoma, head and neck, liver or kidney cancer. Both conserved end residues are part of each CDR3. The order of the fields is V gene, J gene, D gene, clone size, CDR3 DNA, CDR3 protein. A D gene is named only where the DNA matches it firmly. A clone size is listed for some rows: how often the clone was seen (once, few, many), or a class if it is expanded.

v_gene: TRBV6-5; j_gene: TRBJ1-2; d_gene: -; abundance: few; CDR3nt: TGTGCCAGCAGAAGGGACCCTAACTATGGCTACACCTTC; CDR3aa: CASRRDPNYGYTF
v_gene: TRBV4-1; j_gene: TRBJ2-3; d_gene: TRBD2; abundance: -; CDR3nt: TGCGCCAGCAGCCACCCTCTCGGGGCGGGAGTGGAAGATACGCAGTATTTT; CDR3aa: CASSHPLGAGVEDTQYF
v_gene: TRBV27; j_gene: TRBJ2-7; d_gene: TRBD1; abundance: -; CDR3nt: TGTGCCAGCAGTAACCGAGGACAGGGTGGCGAGCAGTACTTC; CDR3aa: CASSNRGQGGEQYF
v_gene: TRBV7-6; j_gene: TRBJ2-1; d_gene: TRBD2; abundance: -; CDR3nt: TGTGCCAGCAGCTTAGTTAGCGGGAGTTTTAATGAGCAGTTCTTC; CDR3aa: CASSLVSGSFNEQFF
v_gene: TRBV29-1; j_gene: TRBJ1-5; d_gene: -; abundance: -; CDR3nt: TGCAGCGTTGTAAATGGCACCCTTACGAATCAGCCCCAGCATTTT; CDR3aa: CSVVNGTLTNQPQHF
v_gene: TRBV27; j_gene: TRBJ2-2; d_gene: TRBD2; abundance: -; CDR3nt: TGTGCCAGCAGCCCCCGGGAAACTAGCGGGAGACAATCGAACACCGGGGAGCTGTTTTTT; CDR3aa: CASSPRETSGRQSNTGELFF
v_gene: TRBV28; j_gene: TRBJ1-1; d_gene: TRBD1; abundance: few; CDR3nt: TGTGCCAGCAGTCGAAGAGCGACAGGGTTAAACACTGAAGCTTTCTTT; CDR3aa: CASSRRATGLNTEAFF
v_gene: TRBV5-1; j_gene: TRBJ1-1; d_gene: -; abundance: -; CDR3nt: TGCGCCAGCAGCGTTATTTTCTTCGGCATACAGAACACTGAAGCTTTCTTT; CDR3aa: CASSVIFFGIQNTEAFF
v_gene: TRBV10-1; j_gene: TRBJ2-7; d_gene: TRBD2; abundance: -; CDR3nt: TGCGCCAGCAGTGAACTATTACTAGCGGGAGGTTTCGAGCAGTACTTC; CDR3aa: CASSELLLAGGFEQYF
v_gene: TRBV15; j_gene: TRBJ1-5; d_gene: TRBD1; abundance: -; CDR3nt: TGTGCCACCAGAACCGGGACAGAGCCTTATCAGCCCCAGCATTTT; CDR3aa: CATRTGTEPYQPQHF
v_gene: TRBV29-1; j_gene: TRBJ1-2; d_gene: -; abundance: -; CDR3nt: TGCAGCGTTGAAAAGGGTGGGAATGGCTACACCTTC; CDR3aa: CSVEKGGNGYTF
v_gene: TRBV7-9; j_gene: TRBJ1-2; d_gene: -; abundance: -; CDR3nt: TGTGCCAGCAGCTCCGCCCCAGGGTATGGCTACACCTTC; CDR3aa: CASSSAPGYGYTF
v_gene: TRBV9; j_gene: TRBJ1-1; d_gene: TRBD1; abundance: -; CDR3nt: TGTGCCAGCAGCGAAGCCCCAGGGGGCCGGACTGAAGCTTTCTTT; CDR3aa: CASSEAPGGRTEAFF
v_gene: TRBV10-2; j_gene: TRBJ1-5; d_gene: -; abundance: -; CDR3nt: TGCGCCAGCAGTTTAGGGGGTCTTCAGGATCAGCCCCAGCATTTT; CDR3aa: CASSLGGLQDQPQHF
v_gene: TRBV4-1; j_gene: TRBJ2-7; d_gene: TRBD1; abundance: once; CDR3nt: TGCGCCAGCATTTTTGACAGGGAATCTACCTACGAGCAGTACTTC; CDR3aa: CASIFDRESTYEQYF
v_gene: TRBV19; j_gene: TRBJ1-5; d_gene: -; abundance: -; CDR3nt: TGTGCCAGTAGTATCTGGGTCCATAGCAATCAGCCCCAGCATTTT; CDR3aa: CASSIWVHSNQPQHF
v_gene: TRBV7-9; j_gene: TRBJ2-1; d_gene: -; abundance: -; CDR3nt: TGTGCCAGCAGCTGGGCAGGGCGCTCCAAAGGCAATGAGCAGTTCTTC; CDR3aa: CASSWAGRSKGNEQFF
v_gene: TRBV19; j_gene: TRBJ1-1; d_gene: -; abundance: -; CDR3nt: TGTGCCAGTAGTATCGCCCTGGACAGGAACACTGAAGCTTTCTTT; CDR3aa: CASSIALDRNTEAFF
v_gene: TRBV21-1; j_gene: TRBJ2-3; d_gene: -; abundance: -; CDR3nt: TGTGCCAGCAGCAAATGGGACACCAGACCTCCCACAGATACGCAGTATTTT; CDR3aa: CASSKWDTRPPTDTQYF
v_gene: TRBV4-1; j_gene: TRBJ2-3; d_gene: -; abundance: -; CDR3nt: TGCGCCAGCAGCCAACCCGCCCCCTATGCTGCCCGGGATACGCAGTATTTT; CDR3aa: CASSQPAPYAARDTQYF
v_gene: TRBV28; j_gene: TRBJ2-5; d_gene: -; abundance: -; CDR3nt: TGTGCCAGCAGTTTTGGGGGCTCAGAGACCCAGTACTTC; CDR3aa: CASSFGGSETQYF
v_gene: TRBV2; j_gene: TRBJ1-5; d_gene: -; abundance: -; CDR3nt: TGTGCCAGCAGTGAACAGGGCGACAGCAATCAGCCCCAGCATTTT; CDR3aa: CASSEQGDSNQPQHF
v_gene: TRBV5-6; j_gene: TRBJ1-5; d_gene: -; abundance: -; CDR3nt: TGTGCCAGCAGCCGGGTCCATCAGCCCCAGCATTTT; CDR3aa: CASSRVHQPQHF
v_gene: TRBV10-2; j_gene: TRBJ1-4; d_gene: -; abundance: -; CDR3nt: TGCGCCAGCAGTGAGTTCACAGGTGGCGTGGAAAAACTGTTTTTT; CDR3aa: CASSEFTGGVEKLFF
v_gene: TRBV19; j_gene: TRBJ2-7; d_gene: TRBD1; abundance: -; CDR3nt: TGTGCCAGTAGTATTTCGGGGACAGTCTCCTACGAGCAGTACTTC; CDR3aa: CASSISGTVSYEQYF
v_gene: TRBV6-1; j_gene: TRBJ2-5; d_gene: -; abundance: -; CDR3nt: TGTGCCAGCAAACTTATCGAGACCCAGTACTTC; CDR3aa: CASKLIETQYF
v_gene: TRBV7-2; j_gene: TRBJ2-5; d_gene: TRBD2; abundance: -; CDR3nt: TGTGCCAGCAGCCATAAGGGACTAGCGGGAGTGGGGCAAGAGACCCAGTACTTC; CDR3aa: CASSHKGLAGVGQETQYF
v_gene: TRBV2; j_gene: TRBJ1-5; d_gene: -; abundance: once; CDR3nt: TGTGCCAGCAGGGCCGGGACAAGGGATTTCGGTCAGCCCCAGCATTTT; CDR3aa: CASRAGTRDFGQPQHF
v_gene: TRBV5-1; j_gene: TRBJ1-1; d_gene: TRBD1; abundance: -; CDR3nt: TGCGCCAGCAGCTTGGGGACAGGGGGTGAAGCTTTCTTT; CDR3aa: CASSLGTGGEAFF
v_gene: TRBV7-9; j_gene: TRBJ2-3; d_gene: TRBD2; abundance: -; CDR3nt: TGTGCCAGCAGCTTATCCAGCGGGAGGTCAGATACGCAGTATTTT; CDR3aa: CASSLSSGRSDTQYF
v_gene: TRBV18; j_gene: TRBJ1-1; d_gene: TRBD1; abundance: -; CDR3nt: TGTGCCAGCTCACCCCTCGGGACAGGGGTCATGAACACTGAAGCTTTCTTT; CDR3aa: CASSPLGTGVMNTEAFF
v_gene: TRBV19; j_gene: TRBJ2-7; d_gene: TRBD2; abundance: once; CDR3nt: TGTGCCAGTAGTATTGTGGGACTAGCATCCGAGCAGTACTTC; CDR3aa: CASSIVGLASEQYF
v_gene: TRBV15; j_gene: TRBJ1-1; d_gene: -; abundance: -; CDR3nt: TGTGCCACCAGCAGGGCGCCTACAGGGAGCACTGAAGCTTTCTTT; CDR3aa: CATSRAPTGSTEAFF
v_gene: TRBV30; j_gene: TRBJ1-6; d_gene: -; abundance: -; CDR3nt: TGTGCCTGGAGATGGGACGGACTTAATTCACCCCTCCACTTT; CDR3aa: CAWRWDGLNSPLHF
v_gene: TRBV19; j_gene: TRBJ2-2; d_gene: TRBD1; abundance: once; CDR3nt: TGTGCCAGTAACAAACAGGGGCCCACGAACACCGGGGAGCTGTTTTTT; CDR3aa: CASNKQGPTNTGELFF